This T cell receptor (beta chain) stems from a study of STAT3 mutations in large granular lymphocyte leukemia. Looking at the study overall: Over half of T-LGLL patients had one or more immunosuppressive regimens.

Sequencing was performed with immunoSEQ multiplex PCR; in TCRdb, only in-frame clones are kept and a portion is missing. Of thousands of clones listed, approximately 92% were seen once; the top ten hold more than 85%. Whole-study findings and limits: A small but highly pathogenic clone may have been missed. Every T-LGLL patient had at least one immunodominant TCRbeta clonotype.

From germline, CDR1 is MNHEY and CDR2 SVGAGI. V lost 5 bases and J 5 bases, leaving 7 bases between the germline ends. The CDR3 is 11 amino acids. A remark on this clone: Its specificity is unknown.

What was sequenced was peripheral blood mononuclear cells. The clonotype originates from a woman aged 65 to 85 with T-cell large granular lymphocyte leukemia. Some clones in this sample may be carry-over from other donors' samples. This chain connects TRBV6-5 to TRBJ2-7; D unresolved. The CDR3 coding sequence is TGTGCCAGCAGTGACGTAAACGAGCAGTACTTC. Encoded protein: CASSDVNEQYF.